This is a list of T cell receptor beta chains from one sample in a study of cytomegalovirus exposure and HLA in healthy donors. Libraries were prepared by immunoSEQ multiplex PCR; TCRdb keeps only in-frame clonotypes and omits some of them. The sample holds around 110,000 clones, 70% to 75% seen once. Sequencing was carried out using PBMCs. These receptors all stem from a female donor in good health and CMV-seronegative. Each CDR3 is given with its conserved first and last residue. The D gene is left open where the match is weak. Part of the rows lack a size; the others show once, few, many or a class for expanded clones.

v_call,j_call,clone_size,d_call,cdr3_nt,cdr3_aa
TRBV7-9,TRBJ2-1,-,TRBD2,TGTGCCAGCAGCTTATTCGCGGGAGGGGCGGGGGATGAGCAGTTCTTC,CASSLFAGGAGDEQFF
TRBV14,TRBJ2-3,-,TRBD1,TGTGCCAGCAGCCCCCTAAGGACAGGTACAGATACGCAGTATTTT,CASSPLRTGTDTQYF
TRBV5-4,TRBJ2-7,-,TRBD2,TGTGCCAGCAGCTTAGCGGGAGGGACCTCCTACGAGCAGTACTTC,CASSLAGGTSYEQYF
TRBV5-4,TRBJ2-7,-,TRBD2,TGTGCCAGCAGCTTGACCCGGGGGACTAGCGGAGGGAGCTCCTACGAGCAGTACTTC,CASSLTRGTSGGSSYEQYF
TRBV7-9,TRBJ1-1,-,TRBD1,TGTGCCAGCAGCCAAAGGGACAGACTTGAAGCTTTCTTT,CASSQRDRLEAFF
TRBV7-2,TRBJ2-1,-,TRBD2,TGTGCCAGCAGCTTAGTACTAGCGGGAGCCAATGAGCAGTTCTTC,CASSLVLAGANEQFF
TRBV27,TRBJ2-1,-,-,TGTGCCAGTTTACCCTTAGGGGAATCCTACAATGAGCAGTTCTTC,CASLPLGESYNEQFF
TRBV28,TRBJ1-1,-,-,TGTGCCAGCAGTTTTGGTTTAGCGGACGGCTATAACACTGAAGCTTTCTTT,CASSFGLADGYNTEAFF
TRBV27,TRBJ2-1,once,-,TGTGCCAGCAGTCGGGACTGGAGCTCCTACAATGAGCAGTTCTTC,CASSRDWSSYNEQFF
TRBV7-2,TRBJ1-1,-,-,TGTGCCAGCAGCTCCCGATCCCCCGGTGAAGCTTTCTTT,CASSSRSPGEAFF
TRBV9,TRBJ2-2,few,-,TGTGCCAGCAGCGTACGAGGAACCGGGGAGCTGTTTTTT,CASSVRGTGELFF
TRBV29-1,TRBJ1-2,-,-,TGCAGCGTTGGCAACCTCGGGGGGGTGGGGGGCTACACCTTC,CSVGNLGGVGGYTF
TRBV7-3,TRBJ1-1,-,-,TGTGCCAGCAGCTTAGGCAGTTGGCCAATTACGAACACTGAAGCTTTCTTT,CASSLGSWPITNTEAFF
TRBV2,TRBJ2-5,-,TRBD2,TGTGCCAGCAGTGAAGTGAGGCTAGCGGGAAGAGAGACCCAGTACTTC,CASSEVRLAGRETQYF
TRBV9,TRBJ2-3,-,TRBD2,TGTGCCAGCAGCCCCACGCCTCTAGCGGGCACAGATACGCAGTATTTT,CASSPTPLAGTDTQYF
TRBV7-2,TRBJ2-7,few,TRBD2,TGTGCCAGCAGCACCGACCCCGGGACTACCTACGAGCAGTACTTC,CASSTDPGTTYEQYF
TRBV27,TRBJ1-2,-,TRBD1,TGTGCCAGCAGTCCCACAGGGGGGTCTCTTAACTATGGCTACACCTTC,CASSPTGGSLNYGYTF
TRBV9,TRBJ2-3,-,-,TGTGCCAGCAGCGTAGCCGGGACTCATGGGTTTGGAGATACGCAGTATTTT,CASSVAGTHGFGDTQYF
TRBV19,TRBJ1-1,-,TRBD1,TGTGCCAGCCGAACCGGGACAGGGAGAACTGAAGCTTTCTTT,CASRTGTGRTEAFF
TRBV18,TRBJ1-2,-,-,TGTGCCAGCTCACAGGGGTTTAGCTATGGCTACACCTTC,CASSQGFSYGYTF
TRBV29-1,TRBJ2-1,-,-,TGCAGCGAGGCGGACGGGGGCAATGAGCAGTTCTTC,CSEADGGNEQFF
TRBV5-1,TRBJ2-2,-,TRBD2,TGCGCCAGCAGCAGTGCCGGGACTAGATACACCGGGGAGCTGTTTTTT,CASSSAGTRYTGELFF
TRBV19,TRBJ1-1,-,-,TGTGCCAGTAGTATCGGACCGGAGGGAGGGTCTTTCTTT,CASSIGPEGGSFF
TRBV5-6,TRBJ2-1,-,-,TGCGCCAGCAGCTTGCCCACAGGGTACAATGAGCAGTTCTTC,CASSLPTGYNEQFF
TRBV4-1,TRBJ1-5,-,-,TGCGCCAGCAGCCATCGCCAGGGGAGCCACAATCAGCCCCAGCATTTT,CASSHRQGSHNQPQHF
TRBV13,TRBJ2-3,few,-,TGTGCCAGCAGCTTACCCCCAGATTTCAGCACAGATACGCAGTATTTT,CASSLPPDFSTDTQYF
TRBV11-3,TRBJ2-7,few,-,TGTGCCAGCAGCGAAACTAAAATCTACGAGCAGTACTTC,CASSETKIYEQYF
TRBV19,TRBJ1-2,-,TRBD1,TGTGCCAGTAGTCAAGACAGGGGTAGTGGCTACACCTTC,CASSQDRGSGYTF
TRBV25-1,TRBJ1-2,-,-,TGTGCCAGCAGCATAGCGGGCCGGGCCGATGGCTACACCTTC,CASSIAGRADGYTF
TRBV30,TRBJ2-3,-,-,TGTGCCTGGGGCCAGGGGACGGACACAGATACGCAGTATTTT,CAWGQGTDTDTQYF
TRBV7-2,TRBJ2-7,-,-,TGTGCCAGCAGCCCTCCCCCAGGTTACGAGCAGTACTTC,CASSPPPGYEQYF
TRBV9,TRBJ2-7,-,TRBD2,TGTGCCAGCAGCCCCCGACTAGCGGGAGATTTGGGCGACGAGCAGTACTTC,CASSPRLAGDLGDEQYF
TRBV18,TRBJ2-1,-,TRBD2,TGTGCCAGCTCACCCCTCGTCACGCGGGAGGGGAATGAGCAGTTCTTC,CASSPLVTREGNEQFF
TRBV27,TRBJ2-3,-,TRBD2,TGTGCCAGCAGGCGGACTAGCGGGGACACAGATACGCAGTATTTT,CASRRTSGDTDTQYF
TRBV6-5,TRBJ2-3,-,-,TGTGCCAGCTCAAGGGGAGGACAAACCACAGATACGCAGTATTTT,CASSRGGQTTDTQYF
TRBV9,TRBJ2-5,once,TRBD2,TGTGCCAGCAGTCCTAGCGGGCGGGGGGAGACCCAGTACTTC,CASSPSGRGETQYF
TRBV6-1,TRBJ1-2,-,TRBD1,TGTGCCAGCAGTGGCGACAGGGCAGTCGATTATGGCTACACCTTC,CASSGDRAVDYGYTF
TRBV18,TRBJ2-7,-,TRBD2,TGTGCCAGCTCACCAACCTTGGCGGGAGGGCCCCACGAGCAGTACTTC,CASSPTLAGGPHEQYF
TRBV14,TRBJ2-2,many,-,TGTGCCAGCAGCCTCAGACAGGGAGGCACCGGGGAGCTGTTTTTT,CASSLRQGGTGELFF
TRBV7-9,TRBJ2-7,-,-,TGTGCCAGTTCAGGGGTGGGGTACGAGCAGTACTTC,CASSGVGYEQYF
TRBV7-8,TRBJ1-1,-,-,TGTGCCAGCAGCTTAGACGCCGGGAGGGTCGGCGTGAACACTGAAGCTTTCTTT,CASSLDAGRVGVNTEAFF
TRBV9,TRBJ2-1,-,-,TGTGCCAGCAGTAGACTAACCTCACTTGAGCAGTTCTTC,CASSRLTSLEQFF
TRBV19,TRBJ2-1,-,-,TGTGCCAGTAGTATAGGCCGAACCCGGTCCAATGAGCAGTTCTTC,CASSIGRTRSNEQFF
TRBV27,TRBJ2-7,-,TRBD1,TGTGCCAGCAGTCGAACAGGGGGCCTATCCTACGAGCAGTACTTC,CASSRTGGLSYEQYF
TRBV14,TRBJ2-1,few,-,TGTGCCAGCAGCCAAGTAACCATTGGGGGGAAGTTCTTC,CASSQVTIGGKFF
TRBV7-2,TRBJ1-4,-,TRBD1,TGTGCCAGCAGCCAGGGGGCAACTAATGAAAAACTGTTTTTT,CASSQGATNEKLFF
TRBV29-1,TRBJ1-2,-,-,TGCAGCGTCGCCAACCCTTTCAGGACAGAGAACTATGGCTACACCTTC,CSVANPFRTENYGYTF
TRBV5-1,TRBJ1-1,-,-,TGCGCCAGCAGCTTGGTGGCGGGGGTGGGCACTGAAGCTTTCTTT,CASSLVAGVGTEAFF
TRBV5-1,TRBJ1-3,-,-,TGCGCCAGCAGCTTGGCCCTTGGGCAGCCAAATACCTCTGGAAACACCATATATTTT,CASSLALGQPNTSGNTIYF
TRBV19,TRBJ2-1,-,-,TGTGCCTCCAGCGGTCTATCCTACAATGAGCAGTTCTTC,CASSGLSYNEQFF
TRBV5-4,TRBJ2-7,-,TRBD2,TGTGCCAGCAGCTCCGCCCGACTAGCGGGAGTGACCTACGAGCAGTACTTC,CASSSARLAGVTYEQYF
TRBV6-1,TRBJ2-3,-,TRBD1,TGTGCCAGCAGTGAAAGGTTGGCAGGGGGAGATACGCAGTATTTT,CASSERLAGGDTQYF
TRBV18,TRBJ1-5,-,TRBD1,TGTGCCAGCTCCCTCAAAACAGGGGGCGCAGGGAGCAATCAGCCCCAGCATTTT,CASSLKTGGAGSNQPQHF
TRBV10-2,TRBJ1-5,-,-,TGCGCCAGCAGTGAGTCAAGAGGGAATAGCAATCAGCCCCAGCATTTT,CASSESRGNSNQPQHF
TRBV15,TRBJ2-1,-,TRBD2,TGTGCCACCAGCAGACTCCGACTAGCGGGAAGGGATGAGCAGTTCTTC,CATSRLRLAGRDEQFF
TRBV7-9,TRBJ1-2,-,-,TGTGCCAGCAGCTTATCGCGCAGGGGAAACTATGGCTACACCTTC,CASSLSRRGNYGYTF
TRBV9,TRBJ2-7,-,TRBD2,TGTGCCAGCGGCGGGACTAGCGGATACGAGCAGTACTTC,CASGGTSGYEQYF
TRBV5-6,TRBJ2-7,-,TRBD1,TGTGCCAGTACAGGGACAGGGACCTACGAGCAGTACTTC,CASTGTGTYEQYF
TRBV7-8,TRBJ2-7,-,-,TGTGCCAGCAGCTTCTTTCCAGCGGGTAAAACCTACGAGCAGTACTTC,CASSFFPAGKTYEQYF